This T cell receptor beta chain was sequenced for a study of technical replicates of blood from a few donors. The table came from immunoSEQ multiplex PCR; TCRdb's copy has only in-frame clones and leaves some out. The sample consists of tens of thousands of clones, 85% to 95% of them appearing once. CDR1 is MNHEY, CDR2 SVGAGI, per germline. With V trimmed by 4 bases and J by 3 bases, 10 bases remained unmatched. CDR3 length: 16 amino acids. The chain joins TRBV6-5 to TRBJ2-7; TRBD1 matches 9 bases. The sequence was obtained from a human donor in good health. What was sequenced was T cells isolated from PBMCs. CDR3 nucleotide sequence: TGTGCCAGCAGTTCCCTTTGGGGACAGGGTTACTACGAGCAGTACTTC. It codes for CASSSLWGQGYYEQYF.